Shown below are 26 T cell receptor beta chains from a single sample sequenced in a study of CD8+CD57+ T cells in acquired aplastic anemia. Profiling that covered TCR beta VDJ and CDR3 relied on genomic DNA as its template. TCRdb reprocessed the reads with MiXCR, giving one entry per CDR3 protein. Among over 45,000 distinct CDR3 sequences listed, around two thirds were seen once. Sequencing input: sorted CD4+, CD8+, or CD8+CD57+ T cells (not recorded which) from PBMCs. These receptors originate from a human donor in good health, serving as a control.

The chain combines TRBV15 with TRBJ2-2, with D perhaps matching TRBD1 (5 bases). The germline V gene has CDR1 LNHNV and CDR2 YYDKDF (reference sequence). Trimming left V 0 bases short and J 1 base short, with 9 bases between. The CDR3 runs 16 residues. CDR3 sequence reads: CATSRDGQGNTGELFF. CDR3 DNA: TGTGCCACCAGCAGAGATGGCCAGGGGAACACCGGGGAGCTGTTTTTT.

A remark on this clonotype: A read error may produce the germline difference seen at one junction end. The V and J genes are TRBV7-7 and TRBJ2-3; perhaps TRBD2 as D (6 bases). Looked up from germline, CDR1 is SSHAT and CDR2 is FNYEAQ (reference sequence). The CDR3 is made up of 15 amino acids. The CDR3 DNA reads TGTGCTAGCAGCTTAGCCCCGACTAGTCCTGATACGCAGTATTTT. Its protein is CASSLAPTSPDTQYF.

Of note for this clonotype: A single base separates this from a much larger clone, so it may be a read error. The gene calls are TRBV12-3 or TRBV12-4 and TRBJ2-2; perhaps D is TRBD1 or TRBD2 (6 bases each). This CDR3 has 15 amino acids. The CDR3 reads CASSFGGRLGGELVF. CDR3 nucleotides: TGTGCCAGCAGTTTTGGGGGCCGACTCGGAGGGGAGCTGGTTTTT.

This clonotype showed up many times. DNA of the CDR3: TGTGCCAGCAGCTTAGCTGGGTGGGGAGGCACTGAAGCTTTCTTT. Its protein is CASSLAGWGGTEAFF. The V gene is TRBV7-6, the J gene TRBJ1-1; D is undetermined. Germline CDR1 SGHVS, CDR2 FNYEAQ. The CDR3 contains 15 residues. The V gene lost 0 bases and the J gene lost 4 bases, with 12 bases spanning the gap. The full variable domain, its missing parts supplied by reference TRBV7-6 and TRBJ1-1, is GAGVSQSPRYKVTKRGQDVALRCDPISGHVSLYWYRQALGQGPEFLTYFNYEAQQDKSGLPNDRFSAERPEGSISTLTIQRTEQRDSAMYRCASSLAGWGGTEAFFGQGTRLTVV.

J is TRBJ1-6 and V is TRBV7-2; TRBD1 matches at 9 bases. The germline V gene has CDR1 SGHTA and CDR2 FQGNSA. The junction had 4 bases not matched to a gene; V was cut back by 0 bases and J by 7 bases. The CDR3 is 16 residues long. CDR3 protein: CASSLASGTGNSPLHF. The CDR3 DNA sequence: TGTGCCAGCAGCTTAGCGTCCGGGACAGGGAATTCACCCCTCCACTTT.

As to this clonotype: A read error may produce the germline difference seen at one junction end. The CDR3 region has the DNA TGTGCCAGCAGCTTAACAGGTGCTTCCCAAGGGACCCAGTACTTC. As protein: CASSLTGASQGTQYF. The rearrangement links TRBV7-6 to TRBJ2-5; possible D gene TRBD1, 5 bases. This CDR3 has 15 residues. The V gene's germline CDR1 is SGHVS and CDR2 FNYEAQ.

Only one count was recorded for this clonotype. One end of the junction varies from germline; a read error may be responsible. This rearrangement joins TRBV7-2 to TRBJ2-3; D may be TRBD2 (5 bases). The CDR3 runs 14 residues. Germline loops: CDR1 SGHTA, CDR2 FQGNSA. In DNA, the CDR3 is TGTGCCATCAGCTACGGGGAGTTCTCAGATACGCAGTATTTT. Its protein is CAISYGEFSDTQYF.

The sample holds many counts of this clonotype. The V gene is TRBV30, the J gene TRBJ1-1; D may be TRBD1 (5 bases). Germline V gene lookup returns CDR1 GTSNPN and CDR2 SVGIG (reference sequence). The CDR3 extends over 13 amino acids. Trimming removed 1 base at V and 10 bases at J, with 16 bases between. CDR3 DNA sequence: TGTGCCTGGAGTGGGGGCAGGGCGGGAGGAGCTTTCTTT. Its translation is CAWSGGRAGGAFF.

V gene TRBV29-1 combines with J gene TRBJ2-1, with 8 bases matching TRBD2. There are 12 residues in the CDR3. Trimming took 4 bases from V and 15 from J; bases not matched to a gene: 11. Germline loops: CDR1 SQVTM, CDR2 ANQGSEA. CDR3 region: CSVAAGVGSMFF. The CDR3 nucleotides read TGCAGCGTTGCAGCGGGAGTGGGGAGTATGTTCTTC.

This clonotype turned up a few times. The V gene is TRBV19, the J gene TRBJ1-2; possible D gene TRBD1, 6 bases. The germline V gene encodes CDR1 LNHDA and CDR2 SQIVND (reference sequence). The CDR3 runs to 16 residues. V lost 3 bases and J 5 bases, leaving 19 bases between the germline ends. CDR3 coding DNA: TGTGCCAGTAGTATTGGGGGCCAAGGTGGCGGATATGGCTACACCTTC. This translates into CASSIGGQGGGYGYTF.

The chain links TRBV25-1 to TRBJ1-6; TRBD1 aligns across 7 bases. The CDR3 sequence is 16 residues long. J gave up 9 bases and V 3 bases, and 11 bases lay outside the gene matches. In germline, CDR1 is MGHDK, CDR2 SYGVNS. The CDR3 DNA sequence: TGTGCCAGCAGTGACTATCGACAGGGACCCAGTTCACCCCTCCACTTT. Amino acids: CASSDYRQGPSSPLHF.

The chain has TRBV20-1 and TRBJ1-2, with a possible D match to TRBD1 (6 bases). The V end was cut by 3 bases, the J end by 4 bases, with 15 bases between. CDR3 size: 14 residues. Germline V gene data show CDR1 as DFQATT and CDR2 as SNEGSKA (reference sequence). The CDR3 loop reads CSASPAGVSYGYTF. For the CDR3, the DNA is TGCAGTGCTAGTCCGGCAGGGGTATCCTATGGCTACACCTTC.

In its sample, this clonotype is medium-sized. The chain couples TRBV7-8 to TRBJ2-7; maybe TRBD2 (7 bases). Per germline, CDR1 SGHVS and CDR2 FQNEAQ. CDR3 length equals 15 residues. V was clipped by 5 bases and J by 7 bases, with 21 bases between them. The CDR3 loop reads CASSPNRGRGKEQYF. The CDR3 nucleotides are TGTGCCAGCAGCCCCAATCGAGGGAGGGGGAAGGAGCAGTACTTC.

This clonotype was observed a few times. This chain joins TRBV19 and TRBJ2-3, with D perhaps matching TRBD1 (6 bases). CDR1 and CDR2 (germline): LNHDA, SQIVND (reference sequence). V lost 1 base and J 8 bases, leaving 13 bases between the germline ends. The length of the CDR3 is 14 residues. CDR3 residues: CASSIALGAVTQYF. DNA of the CDR3: TGTGCCAGTAGTATAGCCCTGGGGGCCGTTACGCAGTATTTT.

This chain uses TRBV24-1 with TRBJ2-1, with a possible D match to TRBD2 (5 bases). Germline CDR1 and CDR2: KGHDR and SFDVKD. This CDR3 is built from 15 residues. Trimming stripped 3 bases from V and 5 bases from J, with 13 bases between. The CDR3 region is CATSDRTSLNNEQFF. CDR3 nucleotide sequence: TGTGCCACCAGTGATAGGACTTCTCTTAACAATGAGCAGTTCTTC.

CDR3 nucleotide sequence: TGTGCCATCAGCTCCGGGACAGGGACTTGGGACACCATATATTTT. It is translated as CAISSGTGTWDTIYF. The chain combines TRBV10-3 with TRBJ1-3; 9 bases are shared with TRBD1. Unmatched junction bases numbered 11, after V lost 6 bases and J lost 8 bases. The CDR3 extends over 15 amino acids. Germline V gene sequence: CDR1 ENHRY, CDR2 SYGVKD.

This rearrangement joins TRBV19 to TRBJ2-5, with TRBD2 matching over 9 bases. Trimming removed 5 bases from V and 4 bases from J; junction bases left unmatched: 5. The CDR3 consists of 14 residues. The germline gives CDR1 LNHDA, CDR2 SQIVND (reference sequence). The DNA for the CDR3 is TGTGCCAGTAGTGGAAGCGGGAGGAGAGAGACCCAGTACTTC. Encoded protein: CASSGSGRRETQYF. Based on the CDR3 plus reference TRBV19 and TRBJ2-5, the full variable domain is DGGITQSPKYLFRKEGQNVTLSCEQNLNHDAMYWYRQDPGQGLRLIYYSQIVNDFQKGDIAEGYSVSREKKESFPLTVTSAQKNPTAFYLCASSGSGRRETQYFGPGTRLLVL.

CDR3 bases: TGTGCCAGCAGCTTTCAAGGGACGCAAGAGACCCAGTACTTC. Its translation is CASSFQGTQETQYF. The chain combines TRBV7-2 with TRBJ2-5; tentatively, D is TRBD1 or TRBD2 (5 bases each). V lost 3 bases to trimming and J lost 2 bases, with 10 bases between them. Germline V lookup: CDR1 SGHTA, CDR2 FQGNSA. The CDR3 length is 14 residues.

The chain employs TRBV2 and TRBJ1-4, with D possibly matching TRBD1 (6 bases). The CDR3 totals 14 residues. Germline V gives CDR1 SNHLY, CDR2 FYNNEI. Trimming took off 8 bases at V and 0 bases at J, with 10 bases between the two ends. The CDR3 here is CASSDSATNEKLFF. DNA for the CDR3: TGTGCCAGCTCGGACAGTGCAACTAATGAAAAACTGTTTTTT.

This chain links TRBV10-3 with TRBJ2-3, with 11 positions matching TRBD2. Germline CDR1 reads ENHRY; CDR2 reads SYGVKD. The CDR3 sequence is 14 residues long. V lost 10 bases to trimming and J lost 2 bases; unmatched junction nucleotides: 5. The CDR3 protein is CASRGLADTDTQYF. CDR3 nucleotide sequence: TGTGCCAGCAGGGGACTAGCGGACACAGATACGCAGTATTTT.

The gene calls are TRBV19 and TRBJ1-6, with D possibly matching TRBD1 (6 bases). There are 14 residues in the CDR3. The germline gives CDR1 LNHDA, CDR2 SQIVND (reference sequence). The V gene lost 9 bases and the J gene lost 6 bases, with 15 bases spanning the gap. The CDR3 region has the DNA TGTGCCAGCAACCACCAGGGGACTAATTCACCCCTCCACTTT. Amino acid sequence: CASNHQGTNSPLHF.

The sample holds one count of this clonotype. This chain joins TRBV24-1 and TRBJ1-2; D gene unclear. V was cut by 7 bases and J by 2 bases, with 7 bases left in between. The CDR3 is 12 residues long. The germline CDR1 and CDR2 sequences are KGHDR and SFDVKD. CDR3 amino acids: CATSGGNYGYTF. In DNA, the CDR3 is TGTGCCACCAGCGGAGGGAACTATGGCTACACCTTC.

This clonotype was seen once. The V gene is TRBV5-6, the J gene TRBJ1-6, with D maybe TRBD1 (5 bases). Germline values: CDR1 SGHDT, CDR2 YYEEEE. V was pared by 4 bases and J by 10 bases, with 18 bases between. The CDR3 length is 15 residues. The chain's CDR3 is CASSNRGIRVSPLHF. Written as DNA, the CDR3 is TGTGCCAGCAGCAATCGGGGGATAAGGGTCTCACCCCTCCACTTT.

The chain has TRBV3-1 and TRBJ1-2, with 7 bases identical to TRBD1. This CDR3 region has 18 residues. V gave up 4 bases and J gave up 0 bases; unmatched junction bases: 14. Germline V gives CDR1 LGHDT, CDR2 YNNKEL (reference sequence). The CDR3 sequence: CASSPNSLTGPTNYGYTF. DNA of the CDR3: TGTGCCAGCAGCCCCAATTCCCTGACAGGGCCCACTAACTATGGCTACACCTTC.

Only one count was recorded for this clonotype. V gene TRBV7-2 combines with J gene TRBJ1-6, with a tentative D call TRBD1 (5 bases). This CDR3 contains 14 residues. V lost 1 base and J lost 7, with 8 bases in between. Germline assignment: CDR1 SGHTA and CDR2 FQGNSA. The CDR3 loop reads CASSLDRLNSPLHF. CDR3 DNA sequence: TGTGCCAGCAGCTTAGACAGGTTAAATTCACCCCTCCACTTT.

The chain has TRBV19 and TRBJ1-1, with D maybe TRBD1 (5 bases). From germline, CDR1 is LNHDA and CDR2 SQIVND (reference sequence). The V and J ends lost 1 base and 3 bases respectively, with 12 bases between them. This CDR3 region has 15 residues. The CDR3 coding sequence is TGTGCCAGTAGTATAGGTGGGGGAACGGACACTGAAGCTTTCTTT. Translating gives CASSIGGGTDTEAFF.